The clone carrying this TCR beta chain was seen repeatedly, ten times or more. Its antigen is as yet unknown. This specimen comes from a study of human T cells and chemical hapten exposure. Study as a whole: Patch tests delivered 0.01% DPC to the upper back and were evaluated at 6 days.

Time point meaning: patch test 1, 2 weeks after DPC sensitization. Noted treatment: therapeutic diphenylcyclopropenone sensitization with weekly scalp DPC. Investigators collected blood before applying each patch test. Findings and caveats of the study: Alopecia in the donors means their immune response may deviate from healthy people's. TCRs at high frequency, those above 1 in 1000, did not change with DPC sensitization.

This CDR3 spans 11 amino acids. Trimming left V 6 bases short and J 9 bases short, with 9 bases between. Germline V gene sequence: CDR1 SGHTA, CDR2 FQGNSA. TCRdb ran MiXCR on the RACE reads and lists one entry per CDR3 protein. The sample has about 380,000 distinct CDR3 sequences, roughly 5% seen once. This rearrangement joins TRBV7-2 to TRBJ2-1, with D uncertain. The sequence was obtained from a woman aged 50 to 60 with alopecia areata. Some clones in this sample may be carry-over from other donors' samples. Sequencing used whole blood, obtained in connection with sensitization to the hapten diphenylcyclopropenone (DPC). Here the CDR3 reads CASSSFGEQFF. The CDR3 DNA is TGTGCCAGCAGTTCCTTCGGTGAGCAGTTCTTC.